These 23 T cell receptor beta chains were all obtained from the same sample, sequenced in a study of cytomegalovirus exposure and HLA in healthy donors. PCR used 60 Vbeta primers and 13 Jbeta primers. Assay used: immunoSEQ multiplex PCR; TCRdb lists only in-frame clones, some missing. Here the sample spans about 140,000 clones, roughly 77% being singletons. Sequencing was performed on PBMCs. The origin of the receptors is a female donor in good health and CMV-seronegative.

The CDR3 protein is CASSRGLADQETQYF. For the CDR3, the DNA is TGCGCCAGCAGCCGGGGACTAGCGGACCAAGAGACCCAGTACTTC. The chain links TRBV4-3 to TRBJ2-5; TRBD2 agrees at 11 bases. This CDR3 spans 15 amino acids. Germline CDR1 LGHNA, CDR2 YSLEER. V shed 4 bases, J shed 0 bases, and the junction held 1 base outside the gene matches.

The CDR3 nucleotides are TGCAGCGTTGATAGACAGGGCATCGCTGAAGCTTTCTTT. Residues: CSVDRQGIAEAFF. This chain connects TRBV29-1 to TRBJ1-1; TRBD1 aligns across 7 bases. The germline V gene encodes CDR1 SQVTM and CDR2 ANQGSEA. V dropped 3 bases and J dropped 6; count of bases not matched to a gene: 7. This CDR3 spans 13 amino acids.

The chain uses TRBV30 and TRBJ2-7, with 7 bases that match TRBD1. The ends lost 4 bases at V and 4 bases at J; junction bases unmatched: 16. The CDR3 is 16 residues long. The germline gives CDR1 GTSNPN, CDR2 SVGIG (reference sequence). CDR3 region: CAWIGEPGTALYEQYF. The CDR3 DNA follows: TGTGCCTGGATAGGAGAACCCGGGACAGCATTATACGAGCAGTACTTC.

The V gene is TRBV19, the J gene TRBJ2-7; maybe TRBD2 (5 bases). Trimming shortened V by 6 bases and J by 1 base, and 22 bases separated the two germline ends. The V gene's germline CDR1 is LNHDA and CDR2 SQIVND (reference sequence). The CDR3 length is 17 residues. The chain's CDR3 is CASSSTPLRAGSYEQYF. CDR3 nucleotides: TGTGCCAGTAGCTCAACCCCTTTGCGGGCAGGTTCCTACGAGCAGTACTTC.

CDR3: CASSLGPGGTDTQYF. CDR3 in DNA: TGTGCCAGCAGCTTAGGGCCCGGGGGCACAGATACGCAGTATTTT. V usage is TRBV7-2 and J usage is TRBJ2-3, with D perhaps TRBD2 (5 bases). Looked up from germline, CDR1 is SGHTA and CDR2 is FQGNSA. V was pared by 1 base and J by 1 base, with 9 bases between. CDR3 length equals 15 residues. Variable domain in full (rest from reference TRBV7-2 and TRBJ2-3): GAGVSQSPSNKVTEKGKDVELRCDPISGHTALYWYRQSLGQGLEFLIYFQGNSAPDKSGLPSDRFSAERTGGSVSTLTIQRTQQEDSAVYLCASSLGPGGTDTQYFGPGTRLTVL.

The chain couples TRBV6-5 to TRBJ2-1, with 7 bases lining up with TRBD2. Germline-derived CDR1 and CDR2 are MNHEY and SVGAGI. The J segment lost 7 bases and the V segment lost 8 bases, leaving 5 bases of the junction unmatched. The CDR3 loop spans 12 amino acids. The CDR3 is CASWGEGNEQFF. CDR3 nucleotide sequence: TGTGCCAGCTGGGGGGAGGGGAATGAGCAGTTCTTC.

This chain uses TRBV6-4 with TRBJ2-1, with 14 bases fitting TRBD2. Per the germline V gene, CDR1 is MRHNA and CDR2 is SNTAGT. CDR3 size: 16 residues. With 5 bases clipped from V and 6 bases from J, the junction kept 6 bases outside the gene matches. The CDR3 sequence is CASSTEGLAGGNEQFF. The CDR3 DNA is TGTGCCAGCAGTACAGAAGGACTAGCGGGAGGCAATGAGCAGTTCTTC.

Only one count was recorded for this clone. The chain couples TRBV4-1 to TRBJ2-3; 11 positions match TRBD1. This CDR3 comprises 15 residues. The germline V gene encodes CDR1 MGHRA and CDR2 YSYEKL. After removal of 8 bases from V and 3 bases from J, the junction contained 7 bases not matched to a gene. CDR3 loop: CASGPGQGDTDTQYF. The CDR3 nucleotides are TGCGCCAGCGGCCCGGGACAGGGGGATACAGATACGCAGTATTTT.

This clone was counted a single time. The rearrangement links TRBV19 to TRBJ1-3; D gene ambiguous. The CDR3 consists of 15 residues. The V and J ends lost 3 bases and 0 bases respectively, with 9 bases between them. Germline loops: CDR1 LNHDA, CDR2 SQIVND (reference sequence). DNA of the CDR3: TGTGCCAGTAGTATCGCGACACGCTCTGGAAACACCATATATTTT. Translation gives CASSIATRSGNTIYF.

The count of this clone is one. This chain joins TRBV5-1 and TRBJ2-2; TRBD1 aligns across 10 bases. J gave up 6 bases and V 0 bases, and 2 bases lay outside the gene matches. Germline V gene lookup returns CDR1 SGHRS and CDR2 YFSETQ. The length of the CDR3 is 15 residues. The CDR3 sequence: CASSLGQGAAGELFF. The CDR3 DNA reads as TGCGCCAGCAGCTTGGGACAGGGGGCTGCCGGGGAGCTGTTTTTT.

V gene TRBV7-2 combines with J gene TRBJ1-2; D perhaps matches TRBD1 (5 bases). The CDR3 length is 14 residues. V was trimmed by 4 bases and J by 3 bases, leaving 12 bases between them. In germline, CDR1 is SGHTA, CDR2 FQGNSA. In DNA form, the CDR3 reads TGTGCCAGCAGCTCCCCGGGGGGATACTATGGCTACACCTTC. It is translated as CASSSPGGYYGYTF.

This chain links TRBV6-5 with TRBJ2-1; D call uncertain. The CDR3 is 13 residues long. Germline lookup yields CDR1 MNHEY and CDR2 SVGAGI. V dropped 5 bases and J dropped 6 bases, with 11 bases sitting between them. The DNA of the CDR3 is TGTGCCAGCAGTCGACAACGGATCAATGAGCAGTTCTTC. It yields the protein CASSRQRINEQFF.

The chain carries TRBV15 and TRBJ1-1; TRBD1 matches 7 bases. Germline V gene lookup returns CDR1 LNHNV and CDR2 YYDKDF (reference sequence). This CDR3 region has 16 residues. Losses at the gene ends were 4 bases for V and 4 bases for J; bases not matched to a gene: 12. The CDR3 DNA reads as TGTGCCACCAGCACCCCGTACAGCCACAGGGGCACTGAAGCTTTCTTT. Protein: CATSTPYSHRGTEAFF.

The table lists this clone with a few counts. This rearrangement joins TRBV19 to TRBJ2-6; unclear D gene. The CDR3 runs to 14 residues. Trimming pared 5 bases from V and 2 bases from J, leaving 7 bases between. Germline V gives CDR1 LNHDA, CDR2 SQIVND (reference sequence). Here the CDR3 DNA reads TGTGCCAGTAGTCCCAGAACTGGGGCCAACGTCCTGACTTTC. Its translation is CASSPRTGANVLTF.

This clone was observed once. The CDR3 nucleotides read TGTGCCAGCAGTTTAACGACAGGGGGAGGTAACTATGGCTACACCTTC. It yields the protein CASSLTTGGGNYGYTF. This rearrangement joins TRBV27 to TRBJ1-2; 9 bases fit TRBD1. This CDR3 comprises 16 residues. Germline CDR1 is MNHEY and CDR2 is SMNVEV (reference sequence). After removal of 2 bases from V and 1 base from J, the junction contained 5 bases not matched to a gene.

Only a few counts were recorded for this clone. V usage is TRBV4-2 and J usage is TRBJ2-7; TRBD2 aligns across 7 bases. The ends lost 4 bases at V and 1 base at J; junction bases unmatched: 1. This CDR3 is 13 amino acids long. CDR1 is LGHNA and CDR2 is YNFKEQ in the germline V gene. The CDR3 region is CASSRDYSYEQYF. The CDR3 bases are TGTGCCAGCAGCCGGGACTATTCCTACGAGCAGTACTTC.

This clone occurred many times. V usage is TRBV2 and J usage is TRBJ2-2, with 7 nucleotides matching TRBD1. Germline V lookup: CDR1 SNHLY, CDR2 FYNNEI. The length of the CDR3 is 14 residues. The V and J ends lost 5 bases and 3 bases, in that order; junction bases with no gene match: 3. The CDR3 protein is CASSMQGDTGELFF. In nucleotides, the CDR3 is TGTGCCAGCAGTATGCAGGGGGACACCGGGGAGCTGTTTTTT.

The rearrangement links TRBV6-5 to TRBJ2-7; 9 bases match TRBD1. V lost 4 bases, J lost 0 bases, and 7 bases stayed unmatched. CDR1 and CDR2 from the germline V gene are MNHEY and SVGAGI. The CDR3 runs 16 residues. CDR3 region: CASSSTGGGGSYEQYF. The CDR3 DNA is TGTGCCAGCAGTTCCACAGGGGGCGGGGGCTCCTACGAGCAGTACTTC.

V is TRBV7-6 and J is TRBJ2-2; tentative D call: TRBD1 (6 bases). The CDR3 spans 16 residues. V was pared by 0 bases and J by 6 bases, with 14 bases between. Germline values: CDR1 SGHVS, CDR2 FNYEAQ. Here the CDR3 reads CASSLARGKGAGELFF. The CDR3 nucleotides are TGTGCCAGCAGCTTAGCGCGAGGGAAGGGGGCCGGGGAGCTGTTTTTT.

The chain's CDR3 is CASSQKAGTGDSYNSPLHF. CDR3 sequence (DNA): TGCGCCAGCAGCCAAAAGGCCGGGACAGGGGACTCCTATAATTCACCCCTCCACTTT. The J gene is TRBJ1-6, the V gene TRBV4-1, with 10 positions matching TRBD1. The CDR3 is 19 residues long. J gave up 0 bases and V 2 bases, and 7 bases lay outside the gene matches. Per the germline V gene, CDR1 is MGHRA and CDR2 is YSYEKL.

The CDR3 bases are TGTGCCATCAGTGAGACTAGGGCTCCTTTCGAGCAGTACTTC. This translates into CAISETRAPFEQYF. The rearrangement uses TRBV10-3 and TRBJ2-7; perhaps TRBD2 as D (5 bases). The CDR3 is 14 residues long. The germline CDR1 and CDR2 sequences are ENHRY and SYGVKD. V gave up 2 bases and J gave up 6 bases, with 14 bases separating them.

This clone was seen just once. The chain carries TRBV18 and TRBJ1-5, with TRBD1 identical over 7 bases. The CDR3 has 13 residues. Germline assignment: CDR1 KGHSH and CDR2 LQKENI. V trimming: 5 bases; J trimming: 4 bases; junction bases outside the gene matches: 2. CDR3 amino acids: CASSTGQNQPQHF. The CDR3 coding sequence is TGTGCCAGCTCAACGGGACAGAATCAGCCCCAGCATTTT.

The rearrangement joins TRBV30 to TRBJ2-1; no reliable D call. The CDR3 totals 12 residues. The germline V and J ends were trimmed by 8 bases and 12 bases, with 20 bases remaining between them. The germline V gene has CDR1 GTSNPN and CDR2 SVGIG (reference sequence). The CDR3 here is CAARSKRLLQFF. CDR3 DNA sequence: TGTGCCGCCCGCAGCAAGAGACTGTTGCAGTTCTTC.